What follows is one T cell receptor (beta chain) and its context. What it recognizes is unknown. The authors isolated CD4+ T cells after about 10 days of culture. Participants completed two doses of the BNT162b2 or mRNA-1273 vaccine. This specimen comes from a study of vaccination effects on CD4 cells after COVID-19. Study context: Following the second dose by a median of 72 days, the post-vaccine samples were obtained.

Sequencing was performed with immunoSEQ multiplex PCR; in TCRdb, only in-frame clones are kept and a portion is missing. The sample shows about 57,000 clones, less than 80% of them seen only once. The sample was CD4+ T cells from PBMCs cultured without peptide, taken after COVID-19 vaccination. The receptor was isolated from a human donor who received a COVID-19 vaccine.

The CDR3 protein is CASRVSPALAGGKRANTGELFF. The CDR3 region has the DNA TGTGCCAGTAGAGTATCACCCGCCCTAGCGGGAGGCAAGAGAGCGAACACCGGGGAGCTGTTTTTT. The chain is built from TRBV19 and TRBJ2-2; 11 bases agree with TRBD2. Germline values: CDR1 LNHDA, CDR2 SQIVND (reference sequence). V lost 6 bases, J lost 0 bases, and 21 bases stayed unmatched. This CDR3 has 22 amino acids.